This T cell receptor beta chain was sequenced during a study of neoadjuvant nivolumab and ipilimumab in lung cancer. The study, taken as a whole, reports: TCR clonality did not significantly correlate with pathologic tumor regression. From pretherapy to surgery, tumor richness and clonality rose with dual therapy.

Of note for this clone: Its antigen is currently unknown.

Generated by immunoSEQ multiplex PCR, the TCRdb table keeps only in-frame clones and is missing some. The sample lists tens of thousands of clones, around four fifths occurring once. Germline assignment: CDR1 WSHSY and CDR2 SAAADI. The CDR3 extends over 13 amino acids. Trimming at V came to 7 bases and at J to 2 bases, leaving 4 bases not matched to a gene. Material: tumor tissue, obtained after neoadjuvant nivolumab, alone or with ipilimumab, at or shortly before surgery. This chain links TRBV10-2 with TRBJ2-7; 8 positions match TRBD1. The receptor comes from an adult with non-small cell lung cancer. CDR3 sequence: CASIRQGTYEQYF. CDR3 nucleotides: TGCGCCAGCATTCGACAGGGGACCTACGAGCAGTACTTC.